Listed here are 2 T cell receptor beta chains from one sample, sequenced in a study of shared clonotypes between healthy human individuals. Repertoires were generated with immunoSEQ multiplex PCR, while TCRdb's copy carries only in-frame clones and drops some. The table lists 650,000 to 750,000 clones, about three quarters of them singletons. The source material was memory CD4+ T cells sorted from blood. Subset indicated: CD45RA-negative fraction. Source of these receptors: a woman aged 25 to 39 in good health.

This clone appeared a few times. This chain uses TRBV25-1 with TRBJ1-1, with D maybe TRBD1 (5 bases). Trimming cost V 0 bases and J 1 base, with 12 bases left between them. CDR1 is MGHDK, CDR2 SYGVNS, per germline. The CDR3 is made up of 16 amino acids. CDR3 DNA: TGTGCCAGCAGTGAATATGGAGTCAGGGAGAACACTGAAGCTTTCTTT. Residues: CASSEYGVRENTEAFF.

This chain uses TRBV18 with TRBJ2-5; 8 nucleotides agree with TRBD1. The CDR3 sequence is 15 residues long. The ends lost 2 bases at V and 5 bases at J; junction bases unmatched: 7. Germline lookup yields CDR1 KGHSH and CDR2 LQKENI. The chain's CDR3 is CASSPSGQATETQYF. The CDR3 region has the DNA TGTGCCAGCTCACCATCGGGACAGGCGACGGAGACCCAGTACTTC.